This T cell receptor beta chain was identified during a study of T cells after somatic rescue of genetic block. Using immunoSEQ multiplex PCR, the repertoire was profiled, and TCRdb retains in-frame clones only, with some absent. Among tens of thousands of clones listed, approximately 91% were seen once. V was clipped by 4 bases and J by 2 bases, with 12 bases between them. The germline V gene encodes CDR1 WNHNN and CDR2 SYGVQD (reference sequence). The CDR3 loop spans 15 amino acids. The V gene is TRBV10-1, the J gene TRBJ2-1, with D uncertain. The source material was peripheral blood mononuclear cells (PBMCs). The source of this sequence is a man aged 25 to 45. CDR3 in amino acids: CASSADQFPYNEQFF. The CDR3 region has the DNA TGCGCCAGCAGTGCGGACCAATTCCCCTACAATGAGCAGTTCTTC.